A single sample gave rise to the 24 T cell receptor beta chains below, sequenced in a study of T cells after yellow fever vaccination. Each CDR3 protein gets one entry after TCRdb re-called the 5' RACE reads with MiXCR. The sample shows 280,000 or so distinct CDR3 sequences, around 9.3% of them seen only once. This specimen was CD4+ T cells sorted from PBMCs, taken 5 days after the yellow fever booster vaccination. These TCRs come from a man aged 18 to 30 who received the YFV17D yellow fever vaccine.

In this sample, this clonotype turned up a few times. This rearrangement joins TRBV6-6 to TRBJ1-1; D gene ambiguous. V was shortened by 4 bases and J by 7 bases, with 13 bases between the two germline ends. CDR1 is MNHNY, CDR2 SVGAGI, per germline (reference sequence). The CDR3 loop spans 13 amino acids. CDR3 nucleotide sequence: TGTGCCAGCAGTTCTGCGGCACTTGGTGAAGCTTTCTTT. It yields the protein CASSSAALGEAFF.

The chain joins TRBV6-1 to TRBJ1-5; D call uncertain. Germline assignment: CDR1 MNHNS and CDR2 SASEGT. Between the trimmed V and J ends, which lost 2 bases and 7 bases, there was a span of 15 bases. CDR3 size: 15 residues. Here the CDR3 reads CASSETLAGGQPQHF. For the CDR3, the DNA is TGTGCCAGCAGTGAAACCCTGGCAGGCGGACAGCCCCAGCATTTT.

This clonotype has ten or more counts. The chain employs TRBV5-1 and TRBJ2-7; 10 nucleotides line up with TRBD1. Germline CDR1 SGHRS, CDR2 YFSETQ. This CDR3 spans 14 amino acids. Trimming took 4 bases from V and 8 from J; bases not matched to a gene: 9. The CDR3 protein is CASSPGTGVAQQYF. As DNA, the CDR3 is TGCGCCAGCAGCCCCGGGACAGGGGTTGCGCAGCAGTACTTC.

The chain recombines TRBV5-5 with TRBJ1-2; 7 positions agree with TRBD1. The germline V gene encodes CDR1 SGHKS and CDR2 YYEKEE (reference sequence). J was trimmed by 5 bases and V by 3 bases; bases with no gene match: 10. The CDR3 has 15 residues. The CDR3 DNA reads as TGTGCCAGCAGCTCTCAGGGGGAATTACTGTATGGCTACACCTTC. The encoded protein is CASSSQGELLYGYTF.

The chain joins TRBV29-1 to TRBJ1-1; D gene ambiguous. The CDR3 has 11 residues. V shed 6 bases and J shed 7 bases, with 12 bases lying between them. Germline lookup yields CDR1 SQVTM and CDR2 ANQGSEA. DNA of the CDR3: TGCAGCGTCCGAGGACGGAGTGAAGCTTTCTTT. This sequence encodes CSVRGRSEAFF.

This clonotype came up many times. The V gene is TRBV9, the J gene TRBJ2-1; 8 nucleotides match TRBD2. Per germline, CDR1 SGDLS and CDR2 YYNGEE. This CDR3 is built from 16 residues. The V and J ends lost 0 bases and 7 bases, in that order; junction bases with no gene match: 9. The CDR3 region is CASSVAGVTGGNEQFF. Written as DNA, the CDR3 is TGTGCCAGCAGCGTAGCTGGGGTGACGGGGGGGAATGAGCAGTTCTTC.

J is TRBJ1-5 and V is TRBV20-1; tentative D call: TRBD1 (5 bases). The V gene lost 3 bases and the J gene lost 0 bases, with 12 bases spanning the gap. This CDR3 has 15 residues. CDR1 and CDR2 (germline): DFQATT, SNEGSKA (reference sequence). In nucleotides, the CDR3 is TGCAGTGCTAGTGGGTGGGGGGTTAGCAATCAGCCCCAGCATTTT. Its translation: CSASGWGVSNQPQHF.

This clonotype was seen ten or more times. Written as DNA, the CDR3 is TGCGCCAGCAGCCAAGCGGGATCCTATGGCTACACCTTC. Translating it yields CASSQAGSYGYTF. The rearrangement uses TRBV4-3 and TRBJ1-2; D call uncertain. Trimming pared 1 base from V and 4 bases from J, leaving 7 bases between. Germline V gene data show CDR1 as LGHNA and CDR2 as YSLEER. The CDR3 length is 13 residues.

Worth noting for this clonotype: A much larger clone lies one base from this, so it may be a read error. V and J are TRBV5-1 and TRBJ2-5; D call uncertain. Germline CDR1 is SGHRS and CDR2 is YFSETQ. The ends were cut back, 2 bases at V and 0 bases at J, with 8 bases in the middle. This CDR3 region has 14 residues. Here the CDR3 reads CASSFAVYQETQYF. CDR3 nucleotide sequence: TGCGCCAGCAGCTTTGCAGTGTACCAAGAGACCCAGTACTTC.

This sequence joins TRBV18 and TRBJ2-2; TRBD1 agrees at 8 bases. The V gene end was trimmed by 4 bases and the J gene end by 1 base; junction bases not matched to a gene: 11. The CDR3 sequence is 18 residues long. Germline V gene lookup returns CDR1 KGHSH and CDR2 LQKENI. CDR3 residues: CASSRTYWTGQNTGELFF. CDR3 DNA: TGTGCCAGCTCACGAACTTATTGGACAGGGCAGAACACCGGGGAGCTGTTTTTT.

The CDR3 is CASSLQGANNEQFF. In nucleotides, the CDR3 is TGCGCCAGCAGCTTACAGGGGGCAAACAATGAGCAGTTCTTC. This rearrangement joins TRBV5-1 to TRBJ2-1, with 9 nucleotides matching TRBD1. The junction had 2 bases not matched to a gene; V was cut back by 2 bases and J by 5 bases. CDR3 length: 14 residues. Germline V lookup: CDR1 SGHRS, CDR2 YFSETQ.

V is TRBV5-4 and J is TRBJ2-1; D is possibly TRBD2 (6 bases). The V end was cut by 2 bases, the J end by 9 bases, with 9 bases between. The CDR3 spans 12 residues. CDR1 and CDR2 (germline): SGHNT, YYREEE (reference sequence). The CDR3 here is CASSFVGGEQFF. The CDR3 nucleotides are TGTGCCAGCAGCTTTGTGGGAGGTGAGCAGTTCTTC.

This sequence joins TRBV4-3 and TRBJ1-1; no clear D gene. Per germline, CDR1 LGHNA and CDR2 YSLEER. The CDR3 length is 16 residues. V dropped 3 bases and J dropped 1 base, with 15 bases sitting between them. CDR3 region: CASSQTLGEGNTEAFF. CDR3 DNA: TGCGCCAGCAGCCAGACCCTTGGGGAGGGGAACACTGAAGCTTTCTTT.

This clonotype was counted between two and nine times. The rearrangement uses TRBV11-2 and TRBJ1-4, with D unresolved. Germline lookup yields CDR1 SGHAT and CDR2 FQNNGV. This CDR3 region has 14 residues. The V and J ends lost 4 bases and 5 bases respectively, with 11 bases between them. CDR3 sequence (DNA): TGTGCCAGCAGCTCTGGGGTGGGGAATGAAAAACTGTTTTTT. As protein: CASSSGVGNEKLFF.

The genes are TRBV18 and TRBJ2-5; 9 nucleotides agree with TRBD1. This CDR3 has 15 residues. J was trimmed by 2 bases and V by 4 bases; bases with no gene match: 5. From germline, CDR1 is KGHSH and CDR2 LQKENI. CDR3 amino acids: CASSLGTGTQETQYF. DNA for the CDR3: TGTGCCAGCTCACTCGGGACAGGGACTCAAGAGACCCAGTACTTC.

The table lists this clonotype with a few counts. V is TRBV24-1 and J is TRBJ2-3; D is uncertain. The V and J ends lost 3 bases and 4 bases respectively, with 10 bases between them. CDR3 length: 14 amino acids. Per germline, CDR1 KGHDR and CDR2 SFDVKD. CDR3 loop: CATSDTRKSDTQYF. CDR3 nucleotide sequence: TGTGCCACCAGTGATACCCGAAAGTCAGATACGCAGTATTTT.

V usage is TRBV4-3 and J usage is TRBJ1-4, with D tentatively TRBD1 (6 bases). CDR3 length: 15 residues. The V end was cut by 1 base, the J end by 4 bases, with 10 bases between. Germline-derived CDR1 and CDR2 are LGHNA and YSLEER. The CDR3 spells CASSQGTAGNEKLFF. CDR3 DNA: TGCGCCAGCAGCCAAGGGACAGCGGGTAATGAAAAACTGTTTTTT.

To note about this clonotype: A much more abundant neighbour one base away suggests this may be a read error. The rearrangement links TRBV20-1 to TRBJ1-1; D gene ambiguous. CDR3 length equals 14 residues. Germline CDR1 and CDR2: DFQATT and SNEGSKA (reference sequence). The V end lost 2 bases, the J end lost 4 bases, and 14 bases lay between the germline ends. The CDR3 protein is CSARRRGGITEAFF. The DNA of the CDR3 is TGCAGTGCTAGACGACGGGGAGGGATCACTGAAGCTTTCTTT.

The rearrangement uses TRBV10-3 and TRBJ1-1; a possible D gene is TRBD1 (5 bases). The CDR3 totals 11 residues. Germline V lookup: CDR1 ENHRY, CDR2 SYGVKD. The V end lost 8 bases, the J end lost 8 bases, and 12 bases lay between the germline ends. In nucleotides, the CDR3 is TGTGCCATCGGTCGGGGCCGAGAAGCTTTCTTT. The encoded protein is CAIGRGREAFF.

As to this clonotype: At one end, the junction sequence differs from germline, possibly due to a read error. The rearrangement uses TRBV7-7 and TRBJ2-4; 9 bases map to TRBD2. CDR3 length: 18 residues. Germline assignment: CDR1 SSHAT and CDR2 FNYEAQ (reference sequence). The CDR3 loop reads CASSSPKSGGLAKNIQYF. The DNA of the CDR3 is TGTGCTAGCAGCTCACCAAAGAGCGGGGGGCTAGCCAAAAACATTCAGTACTTC.

The CDR3 DNA is TGTGCCAGCGAGGAGGGTGCTAGCACAGATACGCAGTATTTT. Its translation: CASEEGASTDTQYF. This sequence joins TRBV28 and TRBJ2-3; D may be TRBD2 (6 bases). Trimming stripped 8 bases from V and 0 bases from J, with 12 bases between. The CDR3 has 14 residues. Germline V gene data show CDR1 as MDHEN and CDR2 as SYDVKM.

The V gene is TRBV7-3, the J gene TRBJ1-6; 9 bases agree with TRBD1. CDR1 and CDR2 from the germline V gene are SGHTA and FQGTGA. J lost 6 bases, V lost 5 bases, and 11 bases had no gene match. This CDR3 is 17 amino acids long. The DNA for the CDR3 is TGTGCCAGCAGCCGCCGCCCAGGGACAGGGCCTAATTCACCCCTCCACTTT. Translated, it gives CASSRRPGTGPNSPLHF.

This clonotype has a count of ten or more. J is TRBJ1-1 and V is TRBV27; TRBD1 is a possible D gene (5 bases). Trimming left V 2 bases short and J 5 bases short, with 9 bases between. Germline CDR1 is MNHEY and CDR2 is SMNVEV (reference sequence). CDR3 length: 13 amino acids. The CDR3 nucleotides are TGTGCCAGCAGTTTACAGGGTATTACTGAAGCTTTCTTT. Translating gives CASSLQGITEAFF.

This clonotype was seen ten or more times. The rearrangement uses TRBV9 and TRBJ1-2, with 11 bases fitting TRBD1. This CDR3 comprises 17 residues. The germline gives CDR1 SGDLS, CDR2 YYNGEE. V dropped 4 bases and J dropped 6; count of bases not matched to a gene: 14. CDR3 in amino acids: CASSTHSGQGASNGYTF. In DNA form, the CDR3 reads TGTGCCAGCAGCACCCACTCAGGACAGGGGGCGAGTAATGGCTACACCTTC.